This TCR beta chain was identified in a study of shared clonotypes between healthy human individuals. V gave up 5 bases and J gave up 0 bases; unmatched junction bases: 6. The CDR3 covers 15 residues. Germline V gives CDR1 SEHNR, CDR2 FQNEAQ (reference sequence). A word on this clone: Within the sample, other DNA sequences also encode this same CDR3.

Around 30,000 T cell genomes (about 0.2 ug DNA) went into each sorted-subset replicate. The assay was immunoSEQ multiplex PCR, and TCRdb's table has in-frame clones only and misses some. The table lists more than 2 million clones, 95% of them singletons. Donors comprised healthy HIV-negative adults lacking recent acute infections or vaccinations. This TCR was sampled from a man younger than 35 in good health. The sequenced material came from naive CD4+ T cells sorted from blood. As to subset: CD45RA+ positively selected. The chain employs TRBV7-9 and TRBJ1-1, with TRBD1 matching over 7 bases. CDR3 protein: CASSAPQGVNTEAFF. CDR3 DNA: TGTGCCAGCAGCGCGCCCCAGGGGGTGAACACTGAAGCTTTCTTT.